This T cell receptor (beta chain) was recovered during a study of identical twins. Healthy Caucasians supplied all donations. A word on this clonotype: The antigen remains undetermined.

Study observations and caveats: Low generation-probability sequences were in excess among twin-shared out-of-frame alpha sequences. Sharing of beta out-of-frame sequences by twins showed a weaker excess.

Template switching added a universal primer site, and cDNA bore unique molecular identifiers. TCRdb used MiXCR to reprocess the 5' RACE reads, holding one entry per CDR3 protein. There are 460,000 or so distinct CDR3 sequences in the sample; approximately 14% occur only once, and around 0.48% lies in the top ten. The CDR3 is 18 residues long. V lost 5 bases to trimming and J lost 0 bases; unmatched junction nucleotides: 11. The germline gives CDR1 MDHEN, CDR2 SYDVKM. These records were also assigned to another study, of yellow fever vaccine responses in identical twins.

V usage is TRBV28 and J usage is TRBJ2-1; 9 bases are shared with TRBD2. The source is a woman aged 18-35 years in good health. Specimen: CD4+ T cells sorted from blood. CDR3 in amino acids: CASSHQFGGRASYNEQFF. DNA of the CDR3: TGTGCCAGCAGTCATCAGTTCGGCGGGAGGGCCTCCTACAATGAGCAGTTCTTC.